This T cell receptor beta chain is drawn from a study of vaccination and CD4 T cells after COVID-19. The wider study: Six males and four females, two of them Hispanic, were enrolled as convalescents. Overlapping spike peptides of SARS-CoV-2, HCoV-NL63, HCoV-OC43 and HCoV-229E stimulated the cells. Each control was exposed to a CEFX pool, an HIV-1 Nef pool, or no peptide at all.

An Oncomine TCR Beta short-read assay was used to sequence the DNA from cultured CD4+ T cells. Once CD4+ T cells had been cultured, genomic DNA was extracted from them. TCRdb analysed the PCR reads with MiXCR anew, one entry per CDR3 protein. Here the sample spans some 15,000 distinct CDR3 sequences, roughly 50% being singletons. This clonotype was recorded once. Antigen unknown. The V gene's germline CDR1 is SGHTA and CDR2 FQGNSA. The CDR3 covers 14 residues. After removal of 6 bases from V and 3 bases from J, the junction contained 4 bases not matched to a gene. Treatment of the sample: approximately 10-day PBMC culture with coronavirus spike peptide pools or control peptides (ViraFEST assay).

Sequenced here: CD4+ T cells from blood, cultured in vitro, sampled before SARS-CoV-2 vaccination. The TCR comes from a human donor who had recovered from COVID-19. The gene calls are TRBV7-2 and TRBJ2-7; 11 bases align to TRBD2. The CDR3, as DNA: TGTGCCAGCAGAGGACTAGCGGGCCGCTACGAGCAGTACTTC. Its protein is CASRGLAGRYEQYF. The whole variable domain, filled in from reference TRBV7-2 and TRBJ2-7, reads GAGVSQSPSNKVTEKGKDVELRCDPISGHTALYWYRQSLGQGLEFLIYFQGNSAPDKSGLPSDRFSAERTGGSVSTLTIQRTQQEDSAVYLCASRGLAGRYEQYFGPGTRLTVT.